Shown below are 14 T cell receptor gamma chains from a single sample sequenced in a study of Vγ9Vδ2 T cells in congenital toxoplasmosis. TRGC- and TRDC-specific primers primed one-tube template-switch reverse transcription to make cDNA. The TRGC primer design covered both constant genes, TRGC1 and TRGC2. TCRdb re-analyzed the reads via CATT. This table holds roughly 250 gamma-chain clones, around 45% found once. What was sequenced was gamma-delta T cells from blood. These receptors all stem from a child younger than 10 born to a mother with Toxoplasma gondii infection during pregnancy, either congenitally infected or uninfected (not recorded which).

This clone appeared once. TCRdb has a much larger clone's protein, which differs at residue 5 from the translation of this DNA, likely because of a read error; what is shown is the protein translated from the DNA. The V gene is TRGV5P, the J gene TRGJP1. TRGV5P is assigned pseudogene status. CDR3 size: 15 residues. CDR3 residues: CATWVRPFTGWFKIF. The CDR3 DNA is TGTGCCACCTGGGTCAGGCCCTTTACTGGTTGGTTCAAGATATTT.

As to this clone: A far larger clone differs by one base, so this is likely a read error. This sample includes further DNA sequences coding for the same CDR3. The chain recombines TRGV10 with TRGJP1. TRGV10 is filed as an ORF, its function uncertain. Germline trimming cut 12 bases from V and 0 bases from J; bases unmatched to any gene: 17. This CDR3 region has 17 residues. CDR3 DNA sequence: TGTGCTGCATGGGACCTCTCTTTTTATACCACTGGTTGGTTCAAGATATTT. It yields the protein CAAWDLSFYTTGWFKIF.

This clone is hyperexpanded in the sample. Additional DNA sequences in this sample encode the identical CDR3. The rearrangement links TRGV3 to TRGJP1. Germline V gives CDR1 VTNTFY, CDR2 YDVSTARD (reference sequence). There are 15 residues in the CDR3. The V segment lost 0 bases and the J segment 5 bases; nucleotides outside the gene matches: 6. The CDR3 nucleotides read TGTGCCACCTGGGACAGGCCCTTTACTGGTTGGTTCAAGATATTT. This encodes CATWDRPFTGWFKIF.

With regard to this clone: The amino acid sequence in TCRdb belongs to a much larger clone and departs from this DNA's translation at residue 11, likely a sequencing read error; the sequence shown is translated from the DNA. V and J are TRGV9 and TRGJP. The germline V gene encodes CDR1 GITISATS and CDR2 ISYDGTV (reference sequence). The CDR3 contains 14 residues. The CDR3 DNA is TGTGCCTTGTGGGAGGTGTTGGGCAAAAAAAGCAAGGTATTT. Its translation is CALWEVLGKKSKVF.

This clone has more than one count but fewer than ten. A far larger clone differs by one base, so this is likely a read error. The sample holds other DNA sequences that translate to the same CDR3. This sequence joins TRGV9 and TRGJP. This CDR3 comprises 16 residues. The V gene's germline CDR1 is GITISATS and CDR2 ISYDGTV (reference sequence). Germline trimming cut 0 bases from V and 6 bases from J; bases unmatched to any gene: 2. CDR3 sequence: CALWEVRELGKKIKVF. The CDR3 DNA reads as TGTGCCTTGTGGGAGGTGCGAGAGTTGGGCAAAAAAATCAAGGTATTT.

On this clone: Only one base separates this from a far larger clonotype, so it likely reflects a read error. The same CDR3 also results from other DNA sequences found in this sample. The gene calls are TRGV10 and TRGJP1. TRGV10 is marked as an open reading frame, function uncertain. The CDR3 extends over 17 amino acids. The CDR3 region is CAAWDLSFYTTGWFKIF. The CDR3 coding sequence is TGTGCTGCGTGGGACCTCTCTTTTTATACTACTGGTTGGTTCAAGATATTT.

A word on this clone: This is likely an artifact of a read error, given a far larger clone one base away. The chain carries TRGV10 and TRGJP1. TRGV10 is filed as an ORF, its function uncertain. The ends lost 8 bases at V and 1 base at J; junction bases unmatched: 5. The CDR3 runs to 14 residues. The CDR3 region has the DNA TGTGCTGCGTGGAATTTTACCACTGGTTGGTTCAAGATATTT. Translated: CAAWNFTTGWFKIF.

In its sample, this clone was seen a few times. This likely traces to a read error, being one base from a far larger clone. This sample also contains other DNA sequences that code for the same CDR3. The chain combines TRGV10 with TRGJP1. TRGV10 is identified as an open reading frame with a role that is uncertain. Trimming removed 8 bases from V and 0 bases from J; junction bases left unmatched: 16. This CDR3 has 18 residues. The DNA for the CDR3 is TGTGCTGCGTGGGATCTTAAACCAAAATATACCACTGGTTGGTTCAAGATATTT. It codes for CAAWDLKPKYTTGWFKIF.

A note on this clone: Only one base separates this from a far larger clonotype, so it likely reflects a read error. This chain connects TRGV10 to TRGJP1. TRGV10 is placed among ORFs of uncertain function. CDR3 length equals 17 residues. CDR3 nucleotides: TGTGCTGCGTGGGACCTCTCTTTTTATACCATTGGTTGGTTCAAGATATTT. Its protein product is CAAWDLSFYTIGWFKIF.

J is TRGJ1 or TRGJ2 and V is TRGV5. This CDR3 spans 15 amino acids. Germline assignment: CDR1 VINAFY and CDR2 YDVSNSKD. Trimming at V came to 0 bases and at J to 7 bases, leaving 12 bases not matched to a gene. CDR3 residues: CATWDRPGGKYKKLF. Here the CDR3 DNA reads TGTGCCACCTGGGACAGGCCGGGCGGGAAATATAAGAAACTCTTT.

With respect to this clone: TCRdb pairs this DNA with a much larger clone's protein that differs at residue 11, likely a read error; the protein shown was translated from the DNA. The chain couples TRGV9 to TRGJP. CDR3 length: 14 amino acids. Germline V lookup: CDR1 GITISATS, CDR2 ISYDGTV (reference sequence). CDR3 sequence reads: CALWEVLGKKNKVF. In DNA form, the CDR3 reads TGTGCCTTGTGGGAGGTGTTGGGCAAAAAAAACAAGGTATTT.

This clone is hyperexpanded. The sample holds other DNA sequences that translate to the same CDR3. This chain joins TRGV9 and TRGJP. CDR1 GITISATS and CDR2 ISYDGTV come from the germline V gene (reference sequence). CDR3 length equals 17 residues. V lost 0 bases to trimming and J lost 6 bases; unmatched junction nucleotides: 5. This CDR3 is CALWEVRAELGKKIKVF. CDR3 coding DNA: TGTGCCTTGTGGGAGGTGCGAGCAGAGTTGGGCAAAAAAATCAAGGTATTT.

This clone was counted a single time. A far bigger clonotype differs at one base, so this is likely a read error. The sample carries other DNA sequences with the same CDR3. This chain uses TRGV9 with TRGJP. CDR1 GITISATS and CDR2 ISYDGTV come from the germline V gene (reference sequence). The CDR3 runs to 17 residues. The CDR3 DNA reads TGTGCCTTGTGGGAGGTGCGAGCAGAGTTGGGTAAAAAAATCAAGGTATTT. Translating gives CALWEVRAELGKKIKVF.

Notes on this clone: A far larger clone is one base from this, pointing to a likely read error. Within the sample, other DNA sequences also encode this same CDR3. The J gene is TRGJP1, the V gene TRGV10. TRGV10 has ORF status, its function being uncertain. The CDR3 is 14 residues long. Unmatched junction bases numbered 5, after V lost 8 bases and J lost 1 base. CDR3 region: CAAWDFTTGWFKIF. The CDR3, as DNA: TGTGCTGCGTGGGACTTTACCACTGGTTGGTTCAAGATATTT.